A selection of T cell receptor beta chains follows, all from one sample in a study of technical replicates of blood from several donors. Clones were sequenced by immunoSEQ multiplex PCR, and TCRdb holds only the in-frame ones, with some missing. Here the sample spans about 83,000 clones, just under 95% being singletons. Sequencing was performed on T cells isolated from PBMCs. The receptors shown here come from a human donor in good health. Both conserved end residues are part of each CDR3. A D gene is named only where the DNA matches it firmly. Expanded clones are given a class, and other clones once, few, many or no size at all.

TRBV6-1	TRBJ1-5	-	TRBD1	CASSDYDRGFRPQHF	TGTGCCAGCAGTGATTACGACAGGGGCTTTCGGCCCCAGCATTTT
TRBV27	TRBJ2-7	-	TRBD2	CASSPRPSGGWSYEQYF	TGTGCCAGCAGTCCACGCCCTAGCGGGGGGTGGTCCTACGAGCAGTACTTC
TRBV5-1	TRBJ1-1	-	-	CASRGGSSAFF	TGCGCCAGCAGGGGAGGGTCTAGTGCTTTCTTT
TRBV5-6	TRBJ2-2	once	-	CASSLVRNTGELFF	TGTGCCAGCAGCTTGGTTCGGAACACCGGGGAGCTGTTTTTT
TRBV29-1	TRBJ2-7	-	TRBD1	CSVAYSGTGEVEQYF	TGCAGCGTTGCGTATTCCGGGACAGGGGAAGTCGAGCAGTACTTC
TRBV6-5	TRBJ1-2	once	-	CASSYGAGYTF	TGTGCCAGCAGTTACGGGGCGGGCTACACCTTC
TRBV5-1	TRBJ2-1	-	TRBD2	CASSLALGRVNEQFF	TGCGCCAGCAGCTTGGCCCTCGGGAGGGTCAATGAGCAGTTCTTC
TRBV6-5	TRBJ2-3	-	TRBD1	CASSYSGTGGTDTQYF	TGTGCCAGCAGTTACTCAGGGACAGGGGGCACAGATACGCAGTATTTT
TRBV19	TRBJ2-1	-	TRBD1	CASVGQEARYEQFF	TGTGCCAGTGTGGGACAGGAGGCCAGGTATGAGCAGTTCTTC
TRBV6-1	TRBJ2-5	-	-	CASSVLAGQLGYF	TGTGCCAGCAGTGTTCTAGCAGGACAGCTCGGGTACTTC
TRBV2	TRBJ2-1	-	TRBD2	CASRRGGNSYNEQFF	TGTGCCAGCAGGCGGGGGGGAAACTCCTACAATGAGCAGTTCTTC
TRBV28	TRBJ1-5	-	-	CASNVLEVSNQPQHF	TGTGCCAGCAATGTATTAGAAGTTAGCAATCAGCCCCAGCATTTT
TRBV10-2	TRBJ1-1	-	TRBD1	CASRGGNTEAFF	TGCGCCAGCAGAGGGGGCAACACTGAAGCTTTCTTT
TRBV29-1	TRBJ1-1	-	-	CSVGLRQVSTEAFF	TGCAGCGTTGGTTTAAGGCAGGTCAGCACTGAAGCTTTCTTT
TRBV5-1	TRBJ2-5	once	TRBD2	CASSLGGTSLQETQYF	TGCGCCAGCAGCTTGGGCGGGACTAGCCTACAAGAGACCCAGTACTTC
TRBV19	TRBJ1-1	-	-	CASSISSPGNAFF	TGTGCCAGTAGTATATCTTCTCCGGGGAATGCTTTCTTT
TRBV19	TRBJ2-1	-	-	CASSRSGNLAEQFF	TGTGCCAGTAGTCGATCGGGGAATTTAGCTGAGCAGTTCTTC
TRBV2	TRBJ2-2	-	TRBD1	CASKDRANTGELFF	TGTGCCAGCAAGGACAGGGCGAACACCGGGGAGCTGTTTTTT
TRBV2	TRBJ2-5	-	-	CASSELSSFASRKETQYF	TGTGCCAGCAGTGAGTTATCTAGTTTTGCTAGCAGAAAAGAGACCCAGTACTTC
TRBV25-1	TRBJ2-4	-	TRBD1	CASRKTGARAKNIQYF	TGTGCCAGCAGAAAGACAGGGGCCCGGGCCAAAAACATTCAGTACTTC
TRBV11-1	TRBJ1-6	-	-	CASSFEDSGLPLHF	TGTGCCAGCAGCTTCGAGGACAGCGGCCTCCCCCTCCACTTT
TRBV5-1	TRBJ2-1	-	TRBD2	CASTTFDSGGDEQFF	TGCGCCAGCACCACGTTTGATAGCGGGGGCGATGAGCAGTTCTTC
TRBV27	TRBJ1-2	-	-	CASSFRAGASDGYTF	TGTGCCAGCAGTTTCAGGGCTGGGGCGTCGGATGGCTACACCTTC
TRBV14	TRBJ1-2	-	-	CASSQDGVYGYTF	TGTGCCAGCAGCCAAGACGGGGTCTATGGCTACACCTTC
TRBV7-6	TRBJ1-3	-	-	CASSLSRQASGNTIYF	TGTGCCAGCAGCTTATCTCGACAGGCCTCTGGAAACACCATATATTTT
TRBV27	TRBJ1-1	-	-	CASSSWGGGTEAFF	TGTGCCAGCAGTTCCTGGGGTGGGGGGACTGAAGCTTTCTTT